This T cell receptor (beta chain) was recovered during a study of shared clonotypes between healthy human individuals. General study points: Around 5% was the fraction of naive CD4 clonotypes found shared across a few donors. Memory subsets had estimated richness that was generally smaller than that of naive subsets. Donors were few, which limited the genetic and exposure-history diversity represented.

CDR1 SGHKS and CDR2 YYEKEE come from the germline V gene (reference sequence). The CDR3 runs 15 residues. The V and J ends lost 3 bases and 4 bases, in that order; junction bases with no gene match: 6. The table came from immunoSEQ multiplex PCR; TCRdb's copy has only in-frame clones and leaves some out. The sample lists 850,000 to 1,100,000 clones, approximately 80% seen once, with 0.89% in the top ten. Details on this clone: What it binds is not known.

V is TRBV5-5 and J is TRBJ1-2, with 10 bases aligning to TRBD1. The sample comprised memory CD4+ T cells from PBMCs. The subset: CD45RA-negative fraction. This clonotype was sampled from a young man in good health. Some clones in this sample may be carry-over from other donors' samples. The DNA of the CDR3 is TGTGCCAGCAGCTCTGGACAGGGGGTGGCCTATGGCTACACCTTC. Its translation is CASSSGQGVAYGYTF.